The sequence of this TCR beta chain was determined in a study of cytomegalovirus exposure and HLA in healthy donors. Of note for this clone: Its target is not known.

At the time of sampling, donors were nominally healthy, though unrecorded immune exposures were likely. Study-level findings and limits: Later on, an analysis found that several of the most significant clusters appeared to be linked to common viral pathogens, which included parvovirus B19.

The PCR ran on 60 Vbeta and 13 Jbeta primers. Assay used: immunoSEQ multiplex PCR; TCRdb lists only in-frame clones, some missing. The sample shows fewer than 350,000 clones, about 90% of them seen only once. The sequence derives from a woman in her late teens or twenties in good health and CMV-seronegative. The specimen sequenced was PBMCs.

The CDR3 sequence is CASRRQGLMNTEAFF. In DNA, the CDR3 is TGTGCCAGCAGAAGACAGGGGCTCATGAACACTGAAGCTTTCTTT. V and J are TRBV6-5 and TRBJ1-1; TRBD1 matches at 8 bases. Germline V lookup: CDR1 MNHEY, CDR2 SVGAGI. V shed 6 bases, J shed 0 bases, and the junction held 6 bases outside the gene matches. This CDR3 region has 15 residues.